The T cell receptor (beta chain) under discussion was sequenced for a study of vaccination effects on CD4 cells after COVID-19. General observations from the study: Substantial clonal contraction characterized both infection- and vaccine-induced clones late after vaccination. Researchers report that only 1 of 255 vaccine-induced clones in healthy vaccinees cross-reacted with common cold coronaviruses.

V lost 3 bases, J lost 6 bases, and 9 bases lay in between. Germline V CDR1 and CDR2: MDHEN, SYDVKM. The CDR3 length is 13 residues. For this clone: The antigen is not known.

Using viral peptide pools, the ViraFEST assay grew out antigen-specific CD4+ T cells prior to sequencing. Researchers isolated CD4+ T cells once about 11 days of culture had elapsed. The vaccine recipients had no prior SARS-CoV-2 infection, with negative nucleocapsid antibodies. Researchers reported culturing two million PBMC in each well, adding 8 to 10 IU/ml IL-2 and roughly 10 ug/ml peptides. Researchers swapped half the medium for IL-2 medium on both days 3 and 7. The repertoire was sequenced with immunoSEQ multiplex PCR; TCRdb's copy has only in-frame clones and lacks some. The table shows around 55,000 clones, with roughly 70% occurring only once.

This TCR was recovered from a human donor who received a COVID-19 vaccine. The chain uses TRBV28 and TRBJ1-5; D call uncertain. Sequenced material: CD4+ T cells from PBMCs cultured with SARS-CoV-2 spike peptides, taken before COVID-19 vaccination. The CDR3 DNA sequence: TGTGCCAGCAGTTTGGCCAGGACTCAGCCCCAGCATTTT. Translated: CASSLARTQPQHF.